The 10 T cell receptor beta chains in this list originate from one sample, sequenced in a study of blood T cell repertoires in COVID-19. TCRdb's table, derived via immunoSEQ multiplex PCR, lists solely in-frame clones and lacks some. This table has some 50,000 clones, 80% to 90% appearing once. Sequencing was done on a sample of peripheral blood. The origin of the receptors is a woman of 80 years or more with COVID-19, enrolled during active disease.

This clone has only a few counts. This chain uses TRBV4-1 with TRBJ2-3; TRBD2 matches at 13 bases. Looked up from germline, CDR1 is MGHRA and CDR2 is YSYEKL. The CDR3 spans 17 residues. V shed 3 bases and J 3 bases; nucleotides not matched to a gene: 6. The CDR3 region is CASSHGLAGEGTDTQYF. The CDR3 nucleotides read TGCGCCAGCAGCCATGGACTAGCGGGAGAGGGGACAGATACGCAGTATTTT.

With regard to this clone: Different DNA sequences within this sample yield the same CDR3. This sequence joins TRBV10-2 and TRBJ1-5; tentatively, D is TRBD1 (6 bases). Between the trimmed V and J ends, which lost 6 bases and 4 bases, there was a span of 13 bases. The germline gives CDR1 WSHSY, CDR2 SAAADI. The CDR3 has 14 residues. The CDR3 reads CASRKGQGNQPQHF. CDR3 nucleotide sequence: TGCGCCAGCAGGAAAGGGCAGGGGAATCAGCCCCAGCATTTT.

The J gene is TRBJ1-2, the V gene TRBV6-5; no firm D call. The CDR3 totals 14 residues. V dropped 5 bases and J dropped 8 bases, with 18 bases sitting between them. Germline V gives CDR1 MNHEY, CDR2 SVGAGI. In nucleotides, the CDR3 is TGTGCCAGCAGTAGCCGAAACCCTTCGAGGGGCTACACCTTC. Translating it yields CASSSRNPSRGYTF.

The gene calls are TRBV15 and TRBJ1-1; 7 nucleotides line up with TRBD1. The CDR3 loop spans 15 amino acids. Germline assignment: CDR1 LNHNV and CDR2 YYDKDF (reference sequence). J gave up 5 bases and V 5 bases, and 11 bases lay outside the gene matches. The CDR3 DNA follows: TGTGCCACCAGCGGGACCACAGGGGAAGATACTGAAGCTTTCTTT. It yields the protein CATSGTTGEDTEAFF.

This clone was seen a few times. The chain uses TRBV6-5 and TRBJ1-4, with 7 bases lining up with TRBD1. This CDR3 is built from 13 residues. The V and J ends lost 6 bases and 8 bases, in that order; junction bases with no gene match: 6. Germline CDR1 is MNHEY and CDR2 is SVGAGI. The DNA for the CDR3 is TGTGCCAGCAGCAGACAGGGCCCAGAAAAACTGTTTTTT. Residues: CASSRQGPEKLFF.

The rearrangement uses TRBV21-1 and TRBJ1-1; TRBD1 was called by the table and not checked on the DNA. TRBV21-1 counts as a pseudogene. This CDR3 is built from 13 residues. The CDR3 DNA sequence: TGTGCCAGCAGCAAAGTGGGCGTAACCGAAGCTTTCTTT. Translation gives CASSKVGVTEAFF.

The chain has TRBV2 and TRBJ2-7; TRBD1 aligns across 7 bases. V shed 8 bases, J shed 1 base, and the junction held 8 bases outside the gene matches. In germline, CDR1 is SNHLY, CDR2 FYNNEI. This CDR3 has 14 residues. In DNA form, the CDR3 reads TGTGCCAGCGGACCACGGGACAGTTCCTACGAGCAGTACTTC. Its protein is CASGPRDSSYEQYF. Drawing the rest from reference TRBV2 and TRBJ2-7, the complete variable domain is EPEVTQTPSHQVTQMGQEVILRCVPISNHLYFYWYRQILGQKVEFLVSFYNNEISEKSEIFDDQFSVERPDGSNFTLKIRSTKLEDSAMYFCASGPRDSSYEQYFGPGTRLTVT.

The chain couples TRBV19 to TRBJ1-5, with a weak D call TRBD1 (6 bases). This CDR3 spans 14 amino acids. Trimming left V 3 bases short and J 5 bases short, with 11 bases between. CDR1 is LNHDA and CDR2 is SQIVND in the germline V gene (reference sequence). The CDR3 DNA reads TGTGCCAGTAGTATGGACAGATGGTATCAGCCCCAGCATTTT. Its protein product is CASSMDRWYQPQHF.

This rearrangement joins TRBV5-1 to TRBJ1-1; D call uncertain. Germline V gives CDR1 SGHRS, CDR2 YFSETQ. V was cut by 2 bases and J by 0 bases, with 8 bases left in between. The CDR3 consists of 14 residues. The CDR3 DNA reads as TGCGCCAGCAGCTTATCGGTTATGAACACTGAAGCTTTCTTT. Its protein is CASSLSVMNTEAFF.

The chain employs TRBV18 and TRBJ2-2; tentative D call: TRBD2 (6 bases). CDR3 length equals 16 residues. Per the germline V gene, CDR1 is KGHSH and CDR2 is LQKENI. V was cut by 3 bases and J by 4 bases, with 15 bases left in between. CDR3 sequence: CASSPPRGVGTGELFF. CDR3 DNA: TGTGCCAGCTCACCGCCTCGCGGGGTCGGCACCGGGGAGCTGTTTTTT.